This T cell receptor beta chain was recovered during a study of shared clonotypes between healthy human individuals. Study in general: Three plates each covered CD4 naive and memory; CD8 naive two, CD8 memory one.

This CDR3 comprises 15 residues. V lost 5 bases, J lost 2 bases, and 14 bases lay in between. Looked up from germline, CDR1 is SGHVS and CDR2 is FNYEAQ. Generated by immunoSEQ multiplex PCR, the TCRdb table keeps only in-frame clones and is missing some. The data hold more than 550,000 clones, with over 60% observed a single time. This chain connects TRBV7-6 to TRBJ2-3; D remains ambiguous. The clonotype was recovered from a woman aged 30 to 39 in good health. Material for sequencing was memory CD4+ T cells sorted from blood. Subset here: CD45RA-negative fraction. CDR3: CASSPVGQPTDTQYF. In DNA, the CDR3 is TGTGCCAGCAGCCCGGTGGGCCAGCCCACAGATACGCAGTATTTT.